This note documents a single T cell receptor beta chain sequence. This sample is part of a study of blood T cell repertoires in COVID-19. The table came from immunoSEQ multiplex PCR; TCRdb's copy has only in-frame clones and leaves some out. The sample consists of approximately 180,000 clones, around nine tenths of them appearing once. Deletions cut 2 bases from V and 4 bases from J, with 15 bases between. The germline V gene encodes CDR1 GTSNPN and CDR2 SVGIG (reference sequence). The CDR3 covers 14 residues. The receptor comes from a human donor in a cohort sampled during active COVID-19. Sequencing used peripheral blood. V gene TRBV30 combines with J gene TRBJ2-7, with D perhaps matching TRBD1 (6 bases). As DNA, the CDR3 is TGTGCCTGGAGTAGACAGGTAGGCGGGTACGAGCAGTACTTC. Residues: CAWSRQVGGYEQYF. Based on the CDR3 plus reference TRBV30 and TRBJ2-7, the full variable domain is SQTIHQWPATLVQPVGSPLSLECTVEGTSNPNLYWYRQAAGRGLQLLFYSVGIGQISSEVPQNLSASRPQDRQFILSSKKLLLSDSGFYLCAWSRQVGGYEQYFGPGTRLTVT.